The next 5 T cell receptor beta chains were all read from a single sample in a study of blood T cell repertoires in COVID-19. The repertoire was sequenced with immunoSEQ multiplex PCR; TCRdb's copy has only in-frame clones and lacks some. Of 81,000 or so clones in the sample, approximately 90% were seen once. Sequencing input: peripheral blood. The receptors come from a man between 65 and 85 years old with active or convalescent COVID-19.

This chain joins TRBV4-1 and TRBJ2-4; D may be TRBD1 (6 bases). The CDR3 covers 14 residues. V dropped 4 bases and J dropped 8 bases, with 15 bases sitting between them. Germline loops: CDR1 MGHRA, CDR2 YSYEKL. This CDR3 reads CASSRTGDRHIQYF. The CDR3 coding sequence is TGCGCCAGCAGCCGAACGGGCGACAGGCACATTCAGTACTTC.

The CDR3 DNA is TGCGCCAGCAGCTTGGCCGCGGGGGGGGCCCCCTACGAGCAGTACTTC. It codes for CASSLAAGGAPYEQYF. This chain uses TRBV5-1 with TRBJ2-7, with 9 bases matching TRBD2. The V segment lost 0 bases and the J segment 2 bases; nucleotides outside the gene matches: 6. The V gene's germline CDR1 is SGHRS and CDR2 YFSETQ. The CDR3 consists of 16 residues. Combining the CDR3 with reference TRBV5-1 and TRBJ2-7 gives the whole variable domain KAGVTQTPRYLIKTRGQQVTLSCSPISGHRSVSWYQQTPGQGLQFLFEYFSETQRNKGNFPGRFSGRQFSNSRSEMNVSTLELGDSALYLCASSLAAGGAPYEQYFGPGTRLTVT.

The chain recombines TRBV5-1 with TRBJ1-6; the D gene is possibly TRBD1 (6 bases). Germline values: CDR1 SGHRS, CDR2 YFSETQ. The V and J ends lost 4 bases and 9 bases respectively, with 14 bases between them. The CDR3 is made up of 14 amino acids. CDR3 loop: CASSAGTPRSPLHF. Written as DNA, the CDR3 is TGCGCCAGCAGCGCCGGGACACCCCGTTCACCCCTCCACTTT. The variable domain in full, with the rest retrieved from reference TRBV5-1 and TRBJ1-6, is KAGVTQTPRYLIKTRGQQVTLSCSPISGHRSVSWYQQTPGQGLQFLFEYFSETQRNKGNFPGRFSGRQFSNSRSEMNVSTLELGDSALYLCASSAGTPRSPLHFGNGTRLTVT.

The chain joins TRBV30 to TRBJ1-5, with D maybe TRBD1 (6 bases). Trimming left V 2 bases short and J 7 bases short, with 18 bases between. CDR1 and CDR2 from the germline V gene are GTSNPN and SVGIG (reference sequence). The CDR3 loop spans 15 amino acids. CDR3 in amino acids: CAWSRGGSPSQPQHF. CDR3 coding DNA: TGTGCCTGGAGTAGAGGGGGAAGTCCGTCCCAGCCCCAGCATTTT.

The chain employs TRBV5-4 and TRBJ1-2; D not certain. V lost 0 bases and J 0 bases, leaving 6 bases between the germline ends. This CDR3 region has 14 residues. The V gene's germline CDR1 is SGHNT and CDR2 YYREEE (reference sequence). CDR3 amino acids: CASSLARSNYGYTF. In DNA, the CDR3 is TGTGCCAGCAGCTTGGCTCGGTCTAACTATGGCTACACCTTC. The full variable domain, with the rest looked up from reference TRBV5-4 and TRBJ1-2, is ETGVTQSPTHLIKTRGQQVTLRCSSQSGHNTVSWYQQALGQGPQFIFQYYREEENGRGNFPPRFSGLQFPNYSSELNVNALELDDSALYLCASSLARSNYGYTFGSGTRLTVV.